This T cell receptor beta chain is from a study of T cell responses to AZD1222 COVID-19 vaccine. Repertoires were generated with immunoSEQ multiplex PCR, while TCRdb's copy carries only in-frame clones and drops some. Seen here are about 120,000 clones, 88% observed once, and the top ten hold 2.4%. Germline values: CDR1 SNHLY, CDR2 FYNNEI. The CDR3 sequence is 14 residues long. Trimming removed 4 bases from V and 5 bases from J, with 9 bases in between. Sequences were derived from peripheral blood, sampled on day 0 of AZD1222 vaccination. The chain uses TRBV2 and TRBJ1-6, with D hard to call. The origin of this receptor is an adult in good health. The CDR3 reads CASSVVPNNSPLHF. In nucleotides, the CDR3 is TGTGCCAGCAGTGTTGTCCCTAATAATTCACCCCTCCACTTT.